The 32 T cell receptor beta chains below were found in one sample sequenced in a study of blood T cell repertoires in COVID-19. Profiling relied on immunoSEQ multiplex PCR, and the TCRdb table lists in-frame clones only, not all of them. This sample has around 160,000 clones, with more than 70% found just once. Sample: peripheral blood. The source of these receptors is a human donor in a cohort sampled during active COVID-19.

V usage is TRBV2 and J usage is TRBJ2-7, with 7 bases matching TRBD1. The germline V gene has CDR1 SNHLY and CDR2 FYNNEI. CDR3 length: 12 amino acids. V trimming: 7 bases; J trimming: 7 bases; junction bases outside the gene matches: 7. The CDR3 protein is CASTATGSEQYF. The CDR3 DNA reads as TGTGCCAGCACCGCGACAGGGAGTGAGCAGTACTTC.

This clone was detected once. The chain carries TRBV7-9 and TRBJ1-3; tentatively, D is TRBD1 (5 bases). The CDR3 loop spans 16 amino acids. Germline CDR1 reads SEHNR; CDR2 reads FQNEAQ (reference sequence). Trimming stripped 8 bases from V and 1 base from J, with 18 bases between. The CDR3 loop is CASGTGYQGSGNTIYF. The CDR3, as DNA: TGTGCCAGCGGGACTGGGTATCAGGGTTCTGGAAACACCATATATTTT.

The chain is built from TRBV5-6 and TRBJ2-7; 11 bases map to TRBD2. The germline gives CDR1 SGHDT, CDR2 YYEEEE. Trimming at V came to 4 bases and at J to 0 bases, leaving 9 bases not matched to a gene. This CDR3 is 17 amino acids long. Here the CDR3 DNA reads TGTGCCAGCAGCCTCCAGGGACTAGCGGACTACTCCTACGAGCAGTACTTC. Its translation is CASSLQGLADYSYEQYF.

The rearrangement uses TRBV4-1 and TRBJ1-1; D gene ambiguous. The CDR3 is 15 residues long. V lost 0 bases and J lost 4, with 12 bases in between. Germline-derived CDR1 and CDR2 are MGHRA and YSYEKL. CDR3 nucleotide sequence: TGCGCCAGCAGCCAAGATGGGGAGGGTGGCACTGAAGCTTTCTTT. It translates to CASSQDGEGGTEAFF.

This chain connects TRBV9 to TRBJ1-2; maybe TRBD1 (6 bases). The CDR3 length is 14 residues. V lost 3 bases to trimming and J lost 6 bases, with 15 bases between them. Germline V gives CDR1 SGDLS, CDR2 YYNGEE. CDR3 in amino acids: CASSGNRDFDGYTF. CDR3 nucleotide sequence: TGTGCCAGCAGCGGTAACAGGGATTTCGATGGCTACACCTTC.

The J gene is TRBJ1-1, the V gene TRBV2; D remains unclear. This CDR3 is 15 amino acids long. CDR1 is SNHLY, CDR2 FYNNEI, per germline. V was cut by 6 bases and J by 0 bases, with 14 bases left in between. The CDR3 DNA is TGTGCCAGCAGCCTGGCAGTTTCCTTGAACACTGAAGCTTTCTTT. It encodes CASSLAVSLNTEAFF.

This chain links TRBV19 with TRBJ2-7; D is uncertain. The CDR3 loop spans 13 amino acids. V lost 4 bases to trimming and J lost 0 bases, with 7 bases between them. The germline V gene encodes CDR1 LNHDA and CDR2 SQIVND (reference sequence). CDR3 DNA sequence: TGTGCCAGTAGTACCTGGCCCTCCTACGAGCAGTACTTC. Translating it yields CASSTWPSYEQYF.

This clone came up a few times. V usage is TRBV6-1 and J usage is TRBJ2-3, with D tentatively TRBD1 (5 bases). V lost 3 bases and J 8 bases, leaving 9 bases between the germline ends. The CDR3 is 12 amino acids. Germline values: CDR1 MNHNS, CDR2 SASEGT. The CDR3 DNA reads TGTGCCAGCAGTGACCGTCAGGGTACGCAGTATTTT. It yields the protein CASSDRQGTQYF.

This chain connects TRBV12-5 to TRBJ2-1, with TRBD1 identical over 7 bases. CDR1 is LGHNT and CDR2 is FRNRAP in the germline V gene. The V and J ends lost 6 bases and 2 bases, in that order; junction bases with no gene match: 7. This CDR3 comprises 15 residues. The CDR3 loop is CASGFRQGPYNEQFF. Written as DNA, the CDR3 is TGTGCTAGTGGATTCAGACAGGGACCCTACAATGAGCAGTTCTTC. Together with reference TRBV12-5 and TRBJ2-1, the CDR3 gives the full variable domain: DARVTQTPRHKVTEMGQEVTMRCQPILGHNTVFWYRQTMMQGLELLAYFRNRAPLDDSGMPKDRFSAEMPDATLATLKIQPSEPRDSAVYFCASGFRQGPYNEQFFGPGTRLTVL.

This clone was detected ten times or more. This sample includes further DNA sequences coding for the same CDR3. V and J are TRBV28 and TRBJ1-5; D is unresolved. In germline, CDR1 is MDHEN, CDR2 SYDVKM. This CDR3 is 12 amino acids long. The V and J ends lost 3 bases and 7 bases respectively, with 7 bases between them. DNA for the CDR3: TGTGCCAGCAGTTTGGGAGGCCAGCCCCAGCATTTT. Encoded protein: CASSLGGQPQHF.

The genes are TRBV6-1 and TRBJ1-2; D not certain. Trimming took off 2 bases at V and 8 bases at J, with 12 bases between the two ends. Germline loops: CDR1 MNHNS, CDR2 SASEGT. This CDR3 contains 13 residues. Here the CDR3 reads CASSERGIGGYTF. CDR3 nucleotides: TGTGCCAGCAGTGAACGGGGTATTGGGGGCTACACCTTC.

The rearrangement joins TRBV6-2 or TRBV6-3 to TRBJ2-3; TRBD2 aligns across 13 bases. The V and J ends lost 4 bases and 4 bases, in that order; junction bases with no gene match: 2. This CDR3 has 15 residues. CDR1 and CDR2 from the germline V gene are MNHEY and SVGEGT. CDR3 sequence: CASSWTSGSSDTQYF. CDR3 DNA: TGTGCCAGCAGTTGGACTAGCGGGAGTTCAGATACGCAGTATTTT.

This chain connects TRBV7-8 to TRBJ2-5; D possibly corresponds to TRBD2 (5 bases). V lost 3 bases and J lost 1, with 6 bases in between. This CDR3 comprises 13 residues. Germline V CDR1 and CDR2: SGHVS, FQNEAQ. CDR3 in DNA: TGTGCCAGCAGCTTCGGGGTCCAAGAGACCCAGTACTTC. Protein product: CASSFGVQETQYF.

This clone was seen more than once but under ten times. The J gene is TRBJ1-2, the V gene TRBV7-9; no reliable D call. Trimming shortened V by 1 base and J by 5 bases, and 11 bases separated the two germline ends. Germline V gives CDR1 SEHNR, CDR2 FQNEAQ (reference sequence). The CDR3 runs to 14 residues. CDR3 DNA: TGTGCCAGCAGCTTAGATCCGGGATCTTATGGCTACACCTTC. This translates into CASSLDPGSYGYTF.

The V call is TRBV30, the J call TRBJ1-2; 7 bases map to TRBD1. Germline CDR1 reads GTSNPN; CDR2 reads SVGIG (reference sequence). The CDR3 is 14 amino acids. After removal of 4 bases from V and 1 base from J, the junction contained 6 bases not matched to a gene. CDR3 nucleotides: TGTGCCTGGACCCCAGACAGGGTTAACTATGGCTACACCTTC. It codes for CAWTPDRVNYGYTF.

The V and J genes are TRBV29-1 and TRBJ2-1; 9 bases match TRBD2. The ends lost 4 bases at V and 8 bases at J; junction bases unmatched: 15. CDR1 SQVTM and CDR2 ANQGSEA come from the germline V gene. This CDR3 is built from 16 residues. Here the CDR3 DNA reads TGCAGCGTTGCAGGGCGGGAGGGTAGTTCTGTAGATGAGCAGTTCTTC. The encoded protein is CSVAGREGSSVDEQFF.

CDR3 sequence reads: CASSLISLTGARVRGEQFF. CDR3 nucleotides: TGTGCCAGCTCACTCATTTCGCTAACAGGGGCCAGGGTCAGGGGTGAGCAGTTCTTC. J is TRBJ2-1 and V is TRBV18, with TRBD1 matching over 7 bases. The germline CDR1 and CDR2 sequences are KGHSH and LQKENI. The CDR3 runs 19 residues. After removal of 4 bases from V and 9 bases from J, the junction contained 24 bases not matched to a gene.

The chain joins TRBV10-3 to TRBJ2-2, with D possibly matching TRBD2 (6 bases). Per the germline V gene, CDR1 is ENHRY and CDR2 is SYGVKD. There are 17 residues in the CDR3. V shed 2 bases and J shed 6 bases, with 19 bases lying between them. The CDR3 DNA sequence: TGTGCCATCAGTGAGACCTTTCGGGGACTCCAAGCCGGGGAGCTGTTTTTT. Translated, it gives CAISETFRGLQAGELFF.

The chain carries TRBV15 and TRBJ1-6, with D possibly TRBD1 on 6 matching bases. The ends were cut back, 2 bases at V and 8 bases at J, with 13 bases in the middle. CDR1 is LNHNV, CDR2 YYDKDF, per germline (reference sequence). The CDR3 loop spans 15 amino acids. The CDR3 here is CATSRNRDTHSPLHF. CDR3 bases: TGTGCCACCAGCAGAAACCGGGACACACATTCACCCCTCCACTTT.

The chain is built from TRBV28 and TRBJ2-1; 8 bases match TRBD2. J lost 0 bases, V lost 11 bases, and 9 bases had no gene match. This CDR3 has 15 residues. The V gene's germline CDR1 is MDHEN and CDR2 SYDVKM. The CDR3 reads CAGAGAGGSYNEQFF. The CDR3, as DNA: TGTGCCGGCGCCGGGGCGGGGGGCTCCTACAATGAGCAGTTCTTC.

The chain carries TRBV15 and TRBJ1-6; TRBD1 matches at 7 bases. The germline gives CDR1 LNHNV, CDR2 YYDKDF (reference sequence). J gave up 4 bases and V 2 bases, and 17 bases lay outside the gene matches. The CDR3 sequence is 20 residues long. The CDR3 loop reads CATSRRRGQVLSLYNSPLHF. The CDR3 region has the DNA TGTGCCACCAGCAGAAGGAGGGGGCAGGTCCTTTCCCTTTATAATTCACCCCTCCACTTT.

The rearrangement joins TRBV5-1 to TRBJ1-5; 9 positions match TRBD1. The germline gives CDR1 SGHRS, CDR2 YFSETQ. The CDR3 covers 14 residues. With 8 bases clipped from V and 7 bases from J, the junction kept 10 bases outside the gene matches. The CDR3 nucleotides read TGCGCCAGGGCGGGACAGGGAGAGGAGCAGCCCCAGCATTTT. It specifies CARAGQGEEQPQHF.

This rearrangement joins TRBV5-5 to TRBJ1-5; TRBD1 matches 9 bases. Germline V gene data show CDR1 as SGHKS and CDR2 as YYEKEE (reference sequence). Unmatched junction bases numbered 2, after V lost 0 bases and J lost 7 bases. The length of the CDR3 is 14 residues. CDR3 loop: CASSLDRGRQPQHF. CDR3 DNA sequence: TGTGCCAGCAGCTTGGACAGGGGGCGCCAGCCCCAGCATTTT. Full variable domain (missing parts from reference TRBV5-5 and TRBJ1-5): DAGVTQSPTHLIKTRGQQVTLRCSPISGHKSVSWYQQVLGQGPQFIFQYYEKEERGRGNFPDRFSARQFPNYSSELNVNALLLGDSALYLCASSLDRGRQPQHFGDGTRLSIL.

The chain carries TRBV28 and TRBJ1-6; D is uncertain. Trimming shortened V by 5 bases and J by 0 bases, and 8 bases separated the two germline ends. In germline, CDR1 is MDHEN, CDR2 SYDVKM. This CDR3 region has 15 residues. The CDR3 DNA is TGTGCCAGCAGTACCCCCGGCTCCTATAATTCACCCCTCCACTTT. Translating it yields CASSTPGSYNSPLHF.

The chain's CDR3 is CASSYRGQGLDGYTF. The CDR3 DNA follows: TGTGCCAGCAGTTACCGAGGACAGGGGTTGGATGGCTACACCTTC. The chain employs TRBV6-2 or TRBV6-3 and TRBJ1-2; TRBD1 matches 9 bases. V lost 2 bases to trimming and J lost 6 bases; unmatched junction nucleotides: 7. The CDR3 totals 15 residues. The germline gives CDR1 MNHEY, CDR2 SVGEGT.

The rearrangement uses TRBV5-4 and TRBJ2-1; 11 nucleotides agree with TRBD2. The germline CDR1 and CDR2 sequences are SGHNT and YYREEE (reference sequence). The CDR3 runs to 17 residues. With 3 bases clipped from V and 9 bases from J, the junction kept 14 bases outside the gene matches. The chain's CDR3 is CASSYSRLAGSLGEQFF. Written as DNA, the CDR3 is TGTGCCAGCAGCTACTCTCGACTAGCGGGGAGTTTGGGTGAGCAGTTCTTC. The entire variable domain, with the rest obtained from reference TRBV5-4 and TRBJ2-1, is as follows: ETGVTQSPTHLIKTRGQQVTLRCSSQSGHNTVSWYQQALGQGPQFIFQYYREEENGRGNFPPRFSGLQFPNYSSELNVNALELDDSALYLCASSYSRLAGSLGEQFFGPGTRLTVL.

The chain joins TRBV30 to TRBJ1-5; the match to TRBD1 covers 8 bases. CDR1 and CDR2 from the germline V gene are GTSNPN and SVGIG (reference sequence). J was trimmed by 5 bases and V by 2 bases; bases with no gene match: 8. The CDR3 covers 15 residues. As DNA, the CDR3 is TGTGCCTGGAGTTCTTTGGACAGGGTTCATCAGCCCCAGCATTTT. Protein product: CAWSSLDRVHQPQHF.

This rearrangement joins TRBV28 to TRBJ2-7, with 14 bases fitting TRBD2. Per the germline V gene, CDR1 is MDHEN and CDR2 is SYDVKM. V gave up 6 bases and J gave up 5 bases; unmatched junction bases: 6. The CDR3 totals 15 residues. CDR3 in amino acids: CASRKGLAGVHEQYF. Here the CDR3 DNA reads TGTGCCAGCAGGAAGGGACTAGCGGGAGTCCACGAGCAGTACTTC.

As DNA, the CDR3 is TGTGCCAGCAGGCCACGCATCGCAGGGGCCTACGAGCAGTACTTC. Protein sequence: CASRPRIAGAYEQYF. The V gene is TRBV11-2, the J gene TRBJ2-7, with D possibly being TRBD1 (6 bases). The germline V and J ends were trimmed by 6 bases and 2 bases, with 17 bases remaining between them. The CDR3 is 15 residues long. Per the germline V gene, CDR1 is SGHAT and CDR2 is FQNNGV.

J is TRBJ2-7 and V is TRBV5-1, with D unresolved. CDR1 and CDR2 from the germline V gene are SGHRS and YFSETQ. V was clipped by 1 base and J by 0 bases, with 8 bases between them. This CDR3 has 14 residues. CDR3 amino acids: CASSLTTSSYEQYF. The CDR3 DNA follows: TGCGCCAGCAGCTTGACGACAAGCTCCTACGAGCAGTACTTC.

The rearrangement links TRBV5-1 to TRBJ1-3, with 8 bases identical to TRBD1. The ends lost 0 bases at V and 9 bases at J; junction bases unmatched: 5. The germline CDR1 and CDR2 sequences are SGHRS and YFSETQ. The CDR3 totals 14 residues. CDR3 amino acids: CASSLAQGAGTIYF. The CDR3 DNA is TGCGCCAGCAGCTTGGCCCAGGGGGCCGGCACCATATATTTT.

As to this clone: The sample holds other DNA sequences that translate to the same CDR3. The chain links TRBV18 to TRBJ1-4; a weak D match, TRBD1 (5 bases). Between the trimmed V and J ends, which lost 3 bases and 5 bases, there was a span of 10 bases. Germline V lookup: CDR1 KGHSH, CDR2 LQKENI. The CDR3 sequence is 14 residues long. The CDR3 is CASSPSGPNEKLFF. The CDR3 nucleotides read TGTGCCAGCTCACCTTCAGGGCCGAATGAAAAACTGTTTTTT.